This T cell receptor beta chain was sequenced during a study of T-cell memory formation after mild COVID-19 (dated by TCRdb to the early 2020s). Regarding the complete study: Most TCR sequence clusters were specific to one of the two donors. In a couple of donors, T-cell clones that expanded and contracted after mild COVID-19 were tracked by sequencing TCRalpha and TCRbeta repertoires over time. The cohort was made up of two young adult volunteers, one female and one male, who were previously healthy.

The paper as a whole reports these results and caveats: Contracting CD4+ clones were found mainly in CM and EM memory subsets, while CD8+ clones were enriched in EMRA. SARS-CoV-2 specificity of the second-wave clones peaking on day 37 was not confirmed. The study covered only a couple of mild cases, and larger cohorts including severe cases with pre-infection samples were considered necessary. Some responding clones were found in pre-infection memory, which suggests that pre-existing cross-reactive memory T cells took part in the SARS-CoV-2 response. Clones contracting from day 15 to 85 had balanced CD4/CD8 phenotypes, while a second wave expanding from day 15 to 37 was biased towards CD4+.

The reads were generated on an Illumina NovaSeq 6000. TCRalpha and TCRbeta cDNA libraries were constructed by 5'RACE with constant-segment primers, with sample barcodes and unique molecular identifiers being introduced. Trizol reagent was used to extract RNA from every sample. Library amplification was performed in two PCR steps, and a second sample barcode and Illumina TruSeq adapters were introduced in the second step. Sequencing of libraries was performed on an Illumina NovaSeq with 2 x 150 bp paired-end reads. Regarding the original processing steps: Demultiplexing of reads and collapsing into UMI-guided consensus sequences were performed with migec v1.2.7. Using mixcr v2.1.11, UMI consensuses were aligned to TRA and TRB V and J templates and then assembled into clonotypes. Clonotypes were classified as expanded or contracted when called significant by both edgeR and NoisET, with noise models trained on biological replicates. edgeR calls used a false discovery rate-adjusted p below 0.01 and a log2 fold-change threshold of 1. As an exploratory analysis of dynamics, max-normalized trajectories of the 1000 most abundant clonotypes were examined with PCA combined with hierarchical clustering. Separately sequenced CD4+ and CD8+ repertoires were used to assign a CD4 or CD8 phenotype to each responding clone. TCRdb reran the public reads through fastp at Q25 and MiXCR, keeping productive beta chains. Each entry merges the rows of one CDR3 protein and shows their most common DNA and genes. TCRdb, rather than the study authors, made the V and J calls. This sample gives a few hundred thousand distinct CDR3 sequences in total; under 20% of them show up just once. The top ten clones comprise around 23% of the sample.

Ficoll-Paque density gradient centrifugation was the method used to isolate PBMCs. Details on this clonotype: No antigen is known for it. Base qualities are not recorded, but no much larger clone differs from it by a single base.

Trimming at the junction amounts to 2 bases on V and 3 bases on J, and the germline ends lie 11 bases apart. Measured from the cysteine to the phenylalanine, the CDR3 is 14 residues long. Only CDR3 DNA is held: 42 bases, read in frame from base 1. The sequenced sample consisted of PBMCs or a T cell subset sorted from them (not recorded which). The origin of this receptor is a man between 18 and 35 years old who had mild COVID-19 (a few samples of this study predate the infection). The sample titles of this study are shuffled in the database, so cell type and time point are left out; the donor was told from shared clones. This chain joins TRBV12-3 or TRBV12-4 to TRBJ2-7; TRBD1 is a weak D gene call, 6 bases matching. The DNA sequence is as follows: TGTGCCAGCAGTTTAAAAGGGACAAGCTACGAGCAGTACTTC. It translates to CASSLKGTSYEQYF.